This T cell receptor beta chain was found in a study of blood T cell repertoires in COVID-19. Turning to the study itself: Sites across the United States, Italy and Spain contributed samples from acute and convalescent COVID-19. The cDNA or gDNA used as material had been derived from T cells, B-cell-depleted T cells, or PBMCs.

J gave up 9 bases and V 0 bases, and 2 bases lay outside the gene matches. Germline V gene lookup returns CDR1 SGDLS and CDR2 YYNGEE. CDR3 length: 14 amino acids. In the original analysis: Using reference gene primer amplification, nucleated cell counts were estimated. Clones were sequenced by immunoSEQ multiplex PCR, and TCRdb holds only the in-frame ones, with some missing. D and trimming were read from the DNA, whereas the V and J calls and clone size are those reported in that table. The sample shows fewer than 350,000 clones, approximately 80% of them seen only once. Input material: peripheral blood. This TCR came from a woman aged 60-70 years with active or convalescent COVID-19. The V gene is TRBV9, the J gene TRBJ2-1; 11 bases align to TRBD2. The CDR3 nucleotides read TGTGCCAGCAGCGTAGGGGGACTAGCGGTTGAGCAGTTCTTC. It translates to CASSVGGLAVEQFF.